Included here is one T cell receptor beta chain sequence, with context. What it recognizes is unknown. This sample was taken from a study of vaccination effects on CD4 cells after COVID-19. Study-wide results and limits: After vaccination, at late timepoints, clones induced by infection and by vaccine contracted markedly.

The table came from immunoSEQ multiplex PCR; TCRdb's copy has only in-frame clones and leaves some out. The data show about 73,000 clones, approximately 75% seen once. The germline gives CDR1 KGHDR, CDR2 SFDVKD. V lost 6 bases to trimming and J lost 4 bases, with 9 bases between them. This CDR3 region has 13 residues. The ViraFEST assay expanded antigen-specific CD4+ T cells with viral peptide pools before sequencing. Following 10 days of culture, CD4+ T cells were isolated. The study found no prior SARS-CoV-2 infection in the vaccine recipients, who tested negative for nucleocapsid antibodies. Sequencing used CD4+ T cells from PBMCs cultured with HCoV-NL63 spike peptides, obtained before COVID-19 vaccination. This chain uses TRBV24-1 with TRBJ1-5; tentatively, D is TRBD1 (6 bases). The clonotype comes from a human donor who received a COVID-19 vaccine. CDR3 loop: CATSFRGNQPQHF. The CDR3 DNA sequence: TGTGCCACCAGTTTTAGGGGGAATCAGCCCCAGCATTTT.